The 12 T cell receptor beta chains presented below share a single source sample, sequenced in a study of blood T cell repertoires in COVID-19. Only in-frame clones appear in the TCRdb table, and some are missing; sequencing was by immunoSEQ multiplex PCR. The sample lists some 530,000 clones, around 85% seen once, with around 7.9% in the top ten. Sequencing used PBMCs or T cells enriched from blood (not recorded which). These receptors were collected from a woman aged 55-69 years who had recovered from COVID-19.

V gene TRBV5-1 combines with J gene TRBJ1-5, with D uncertain. The V end lost 4 bases, the J end lost 0 bases, and 11 bases lay between the germline ends. The CDR3 has 15 amino acids. Germline CDR1 and CDR2: SGHRS and YFSETQ. For the CDR3, the DNA is TGCGCCAGCAGCAAAGGAGATAATAGCAATCAGCCCCAGCATTTT. Translation: CASSKGDNSNQPQHF.

This rearrangement joins TRBV7-2 to TRBJ2-1; TRBD2 matches at 8 bases. Germline lookup yields CDR1 SGHTA and CDR2 FQGNSA. This CDR3 contains 15 residues. With V trimmed by 2 bases and J by 7 bases, 7 bases remained unmatched. The CDR3 loop reads CASSLLAGGWNEQFF. As DNA, the CDR3 is TGTGCCAGCAGCTTACTTGCGGGGGGATGGAATGAGCAGTTCTTC.

The chain uses TRBV3-1 (or the pseudogene TRBV3-2) and TRBJ2-3, with 9 bases lining up with TRBD2. This CDR3 contains 16 residues. Germline V gene data show CDR1 as LGHDT and CDR2 as YNNKEL (reference sequence). The ends lost 1 base at V and 8 bases at J; junction bases unmatched: 10. CDR3 nucleotides: TGTGCCAGCAGCCAAGCTGGCGGGGGGGCTCTTGCTACGCAGTATTTT. Its protein is CASSQAGGGALATQYF.

V is TRBV6-5 and J is TRBJ2-7, with D hard to call. The germline V and J ends were trimmed by 6 bases and 0 bases, with 15 bases remaining between them. This CDR3 contains 15 residues. The germline V gene encodes CDR1 MNHEY and CDR2 SVGAGI. In DNA, the CDR3 is TGTGCCAGCAGGGCCGCTGTACCTTTCTCCTACGAGCAGTACGTC. It specifies CASRAAVPFSYEQYV.

The V and J genes are TRBV29-1 and TRBJ1-1; 10 nucleotides match TRBD1. V was pared by 5 bases and J by 4 bases, with 4 bases of the junction left unmatched. This CDR3 has 13 amino acids. Per the germline V gene, CDR1 is SQVTM and CDR2 is ANQGSEA. The CDR3 coding sequence is TGCAGCGTTAGGGACAGGGGAGGCACTGAAGCTTTCTTT. Amino acid sequence: CSVRDRGGTEAFF.

The chain carries TRBV11-2 and TRBJ2-5, with 9 nucleotides matching TRBD1. Losses at the gene ends were 8 bases for V and 2 bases for J; bases not matched to a gene: 12. CDR3 size: 16 residues. CDR1 is SGHAT, CDR2 FQNNGV, per germline. CDR3 region: CASRTPFGTGQETQYF. The CDR3 nucleotides are TGTGCCAGCCGTACTCCTTTTGGGACAGGGCAAGAGACCCAGTACTTC.

This chain uses TRBV29-1 with TRBJ1-1; D remains ambiguous. Per the germline V gene, CDR1 is SQVTM and CDR2 is ANQGSEA. V lost 4 bases and J lost 3, with 12 bases in between. This CDR3 region has 13 residues. The CDR3 loop is CSVAWSEDTEAFF. The CDR3 DNA is TGCAGCGTTGCTTGGAGTGAGGACACTGAAGCTTTCTTT.

This clone was counted only a few times. This chain uses TRBV13 with TRBJ2-7, with D possibly TRBD1 on 6 matching bases. The CDR3 is 13 residues long. Germline V gene lookup returns CDR1 PRHDT and CDR2 FYEKMQ (reference sequence). Trimming removed 5 bases from V and 9 bases from J, with 17 bases in between. The CDR3 DNA sequence: TGTGCCAGCAGCCGCGCCAGGGGCTTGAGGCAGTACGTC. Encoded protein: CASSRARGLRQYV.

V and J are TRBV6-5 and TRBJ1-2, with 8 bases lining up with TRBD1. Looked up from germline, CDR1 is MNHEY and CDR2 is SVGAGI. Trimming cost V 6 bases and J 5 bases; bases outside gene matches: 8. This CDR3 has 14 residues. The DNA of the CDR3 is TGTGCCAGCAGCTTAACAGGGGGACGATATGGCTACACCTTC. Translation: CASSLTGGRYGYTF.

This rearrangement joins TRBV9 to TRBJ1-5, with D perhaps TRBD1 (6 bases). V was cut by 4 bases and J by 7 bases, with 18 bases left in between. Germline CDR1 reads SGDLS; CDR2 reads YYNGEE. The CDR3 consists of 15 residues. CDR3 region: CASSPEGGVGQPQHF. CDR3 sequence (DNA): TGTGCCAGCAGCCCAGAGGGGGGGGTGGGACAGCCCCAGCATTTT.

This chain uses TRBV2 with TRBJ1-3; 7 bases match TRBD1. CDR1 is SNHLY and CDR2 is FYNNEI in the germline V gene. V lost 4 bases to trimming and J lost 4 bases; unmatched junction nucleotides: 7. CDR3 length equals 15 residues. The CDR3 DNA follows: TGTGCCAGCAGTGCCAACAGGGGTACAGGAAACACCATATATTTT. Translated: CASSANRGTGNTIYF.

This clone was found once. The V call is TRBV19, the J call TRBJ2-3; 10 bases are a match to TRBD2. This CDR3 region has 15 residues. J lost 3 bases, V lost 5 bases, and 5 bases had no gene match. Germline CDR1 LNHDA, CDR2 SQIVND (reference sequence). As DNA, the CDR3 is TGTGCCAGTAGTCGGAGCGGGGGGGCTACAGATACGCAGTATTTT. It yields the protein CASSRSGGATDTQYF.